A single sample gave rise to the 32 T cell receptor beta chains below, sequenced in a study of blood T cell repertoires in COVID-19. Sequenced by immunoSEQ multiplex PCR; TCRdb stores in-frame clones only, minus some. The sample carries about 440,000 clones, 87% recorded once. The sample consisted of PBMCs or T cells enriched from blood (not recorded which). These receptors were taken from a woman between 18 and 30 years old with acute COVID-19.

This chain links TRBV10-3 with TRBJ2-3; 13 bases are shared with TRBD2. Germline CDR1 is ENHRY and CDR2 is SYGVKD. Trimming removed 6 bases from V and 8 bases from J; junction bases left unmatched: 14. The length of the CDR3 is 17 residues. The CDR3 loop is CAISQQTSGRAPGTQYF. The DNA for the CDR3 is TGTGCCATCAGCCAACAAACTAGCGGGAGGGCCCCGGGTACGCAGTATTTT.

The chain employs TRBV3-1 (or the pseudogene TRBV3-2) and TRBJ1-3; possible D gene TRBD1, 6 bases. The germline V gene encodes CDR1 LGHDT and CDR2 YNNKEL (reference sequence). V was cut by 0 bases and J by 4 bases, with 7 bases left in between. The CDR3 consists of 14 residues. The CDR3 here is CASSQDGQGNTIYF. The CDR3 DNA is TGTGCCAGCAGCCAAGATGGACAGGGAAACACCATATATTTT.

The chain carries TRBV28 and TRBJ2-1, with D maybe TRBD2 (5 bases). Looked up from germline, CDR1 is MDHEN and CDR2 is SYDVKM. V lost 8 bases and J 4 bases, leaving 18 bases between the germline ends. The CDR3 contains 15 residues. CDR3 amino acids: CASSTTTGWYNEQFF. Here the CDR3 DNA reads TGTGCCAGCTCTACAACAACGGGGTGGTACAATGAGCAGTTCTTC. The full variable domain, in which reference TRBV28 and TRBJ2-1 provide the parts outside the CDR3, is DVKVTQSSRYLVKRTGEKVFLECVQDMDHENMFWYRQDPGLGLRLIYFSYDVKMKEKGDIPEGYSVSREKKERFSLILESASTNQTSMYLCASSTTTGWYNEQFFGPGTRLTVL.

The chain combines TRBV12-3 or TRBV12-4 with TRBJ1-2; a possible D gene is TRBD1 (5 bases). V was shortened by 8 bases and J by 4 bases, with 8 bases between the two germline ends. The CDR3 extends over 11 amino acids. The chain's CDR3 is CASRGGYGYTF. The CDR3, as DNA: TGTGCCAGCCGGGGGGGCTATGGCTACACCTTC.

This clone came up many times. This sequence joins TRBV21-1 and TRBJ1-1. TRBV21-1 is labeled a pseudogene. The CDR3 is 18 amino acids. The CDR3 region is CASSKDKRRARMNTEAFF. The DNA of the CDR3 is TGTGCCAGCAGCAAAGATAAAAGGAGGGCCCGTATGAACACTGAAGCTTTCTTT.

Comment on this clone: One end of the junction does not line up with germline, which may come from a read error. This chain joins TRBV30 and TRBJ1-2; 7 bases agree with TRBD1. Germline lookup yields CDR1 GTSNPN and CDR2 SVGIG (reference sequence). The CDR3 contains 11 residues. DNA of the CDR3: TGTGCCGGGAGGGGGCCCCATGGCTACACCTTC. It yields the protein CAGRGPHGYTF.

V is TRBV4-3 and J is TRBJ1-1, with a tentative D call TRBD1 (5 bases). The length of the CDR3 is 15 residues. Germline CDR1 reads LGHNA; CDR2 reads YSLEER. V lost 0 bases and J 1 base, leaving 9 bases between the germline ends. The CDR3 loop is CASSQDRQGNTEAFF. CDR3 DNA: TGCGCCAGCAGCCAAGATCGTCAGGGGAACACTGAAGCTTTCTTT.

The J gene is TRBJ2-7, the V gene TRBV10-2, with TRBD2 matching over 11 bases. Germline CDR1 is WSHSY and CDR2 is SAAADI. The CDR3 contains 17 residues. V was clipped by 4 bases and J by 4 bases; unmatched bases: 12. CDR3 in DNA: TGCGCCAGCAGTGGGATTTTAGCGGGAGGGTCCGGATACGAGCAGTACTTC. Protein product: CASSGILAGGSGYEQYF.

V and J are TRBV30 and TRBJ2-3, with 11 bases that match TRBD1. V dropped 2 bases and J dropped 4; count of bases not matched to a gene: 5. Germline CDR1 and CDR2: GTSNPN and SVGIG (reference sequence). The CDR3 is 15 residues long. For the CDR3, the DNA is TGTGCCTGGAGTCTTGGGACAGGGGGTGCAGATACGCAGTATTTT. The encoded protein is CAWSLGTGGADTQYF.

The chain couples TRBV11-2 to TRBJ1-2; TRBD1 agrees at 7 bases. Trimming removed 5 bases from V and 5 bases from J; junction bases left unmatched: 11. This CDR3 region has 15 residues. Germline V CDR1 and CDR2: SGHAT, FQNNGV. The CDR3 DNA follows: TGTGCCAGCAGCCTACGGACAGGAATCCCTTATGGCTACACCTTC. It is translated as CASSLRTGIPYGYTF.

The CDR3 DNA follows: TGTGCCAGCTCTACCGGGACAAGGAAGGCCGGGGAGCTGTTTTTT. This codes for CASSTGTRKAGELFF. The V call is TRBV18, the J call TRBJ2-2; D is perhaps TRBD1 (6 bases). Germline lookup yields CDR1 KGHSH and CDR2 LQKENI. The CDR3 is made up of 15 amino acids. Trimming removed 6 bases from V and 6 bases from J, with 17 bases in between.

This clone was seen just once. The V gene is TRBV9, the J gene TRBJ1-1; D is unresolved. Germline V gene sequence: CDR1 SGDLS, CDR2 YYNGEE. V was cut by 0 bases and J by 0 bases, with 18 bases left in between. The length of the CDR3 is 18 residues. The CDR3 DNA is TGTGCCAGCAGCGTAGCTAATAGGTCACCAGACTTGAACACTGAAGCTTTCTTT. Translation gives CASSVANRSPDLNTEAFF.

This CDR3 is CASSDRRGSSNQPQHF. For the CDR3, the DNA is TGTGCCAGCAGTGATCGGAGGGGATCAAGCAATCAGCCCCAGCATTTT. V gene TRBV2 combines with J gene TRBJ1-5; maybe TRBD1 (5 bases). Germline CDR1 is SNHLY and CDR2 is FYNNEI. Trimming took 3 bases from V and 1 from J, leaving 13 bases between them. The CDR3 sequence is 16 residues long.

This clone was detected only once. The chain employs TRBV5-1 and TRBJ2-1; 13 bases match TRBD2. CDR1 is SGHRS and CDR2 is YFSETQ in the germline V gene. The CDR3 sequence is 16 residues long. V lost 0 bases to trimming and J lost 7 bases; unmatched junction nucleotides: 4. The CDR3 nucleotides are TGCGCCAGCAGCTTGGAAACTAGCGGGGGGGCTAATGAGCAGTTCTTC. It yields the protein CASSLETSGGANEQFF.

Only a few counts were recorded for this clone. V and J are TRBV7-2 and TRBJ2-5, with TRBD2 matching 7 bases. The trim removed 3 bases at V and 5 bases at J, leaving 15 bases unmatched. CDR1 and CDR2 from the germline V gene are SGHTA and FQGNSA. The length of the CDR3 is 17 residues. The CDR3 loop reads CASSFWPAGDLRETQYF. CDR3 in DNA: TGTGCCAGCAGCTTTTGGCCGGCGGGAGACTTGCGTGAGACCCAGTACTTC.

J is TRBJ2-7 and V is TRBV2, with 7 positions matching TRBD1. The CDR3 sequence is 14 residues long. The V gene end was trimmed by 6 bases and the J gene end by 2 bases; junction bases not matched to a gene: 7. Per the germline V gene, CDR1 is SNHLY and CDR2 is FYNNEI. DNA of the CDR3: TGTGCCAGCAGGGACAGGAGAGACCCCTACGAGCAGTACTTC. Translated, it gives CASRDRRDPYEQYF.

This chain uses TRBV29-1 with TRBJ1-1; tentatively, D is TRBD1 (6 bases). Trimming took off 4 bases at V and 1 base at J, with 10 bases between the two ends. Germline lookup yields CDR1 SQVTM and CDR2 ANQGSEA. CDR3 length: 13 residues. The CDR3 protein is CSVVRTENTEAFF. Here the CDR3 DNA reads TGCAGCGTTGTGAGGACAGAGAACACTGAAGCTTTCTTT. Full variable domain (outside the CDR3, taken from reference TRBV29-1 and TRBJ1-1): SAVISQKPSRDICQRGTSLTIQCQVDSQVTMMFWYRQQPGQSLTLIATANQGSEATYESGFVIDKFPISRPNLTFSTLTVSNMSPEDSSIYLCSVVRTENTEAFFGQGTRLTVV.

This clone was counted a single time. The rearrangement links TRBV6-5 to TRBJ2-7, with 10 bases fitting TRBD2. The CDR3 loop spans 14 amino acids. Germline assignment: CDR1 MNHEY and CDR2 SVGAGI. Unmatched junction bases numbered 2, after V lost 3 bases and J lost 3 bases. The CDR3 DNA follows: TGTGCCAGCAGTTATACTAGCGGGGACTACGAGCAGTACTTC. Protein: CASSYTSGDYEQYF.

This chain joins TRBV11-2 and TRBJ1-1, with D tentatively TRBD1 (6 bases). The germline CDR1 and CDR2 sequences are SGHAT and FQNNGV. The CDR3 has 13 residues. V was cut by 5 bases and J by 4 bases, with 11 bases left in between. The DNA for the CDR3 is TGTGCCAGCAGCATCCTACAGGGCACTGAAGCTTTCTTT. It yields the protein CASSILQGTEAFF.

This clone was found once. The V and J genes are TRBV7-9 and TRBJ2-1; 11 bases agree with TRBD2. The CDR3 totals 13 residues. V lost 10 bases and J lost 4; bases outside the gene matches: 3. Germline values: CDR1 SEHNR, CDR2 FQNEAQ (reference sequence). The CDR3 loop reads CATGTSGYNEQFF. In nucleotides, the CDR3 is TGTGCCACAGGGACTAGCGGTTACAATGAGCAGTTCTTC.

The chain uses TRBV27 and TRBJ1-6; the D is unclear. This CDR3 spans 13 amino acids. V was shortened by 6 bases and J by 9 bases, with 12 bases between the two germline ends. CDR1 is MNHEY and CDR2 is SMNVEV in the germline V gene (reference sequence). The CDR3 loop is CASSAQRSSPLHF. The CDR3 DNA reads TGTGCCAGCAGCGCCCAGAGGAGTTCACCCCTCCACTTT.

The rearrangement joins TRBV7-2 to TRBJ2-7; D gene unclear. CDR3 length equals 12 residues. The V end lost 0 bases, the J end lost 6 bases, and 6 bases lay between the germline ends. Germline CDR1 reads SGHTA; CDR2 reads FQGNSA. The CDR3 DNA sequence: TGTGCCAGCAGCTTAGCTTCTTTCGAGCAGTACTTC. It encodes CASSLASFEQYF.

The V and J genes are TRBV27 and TRBJ1-1; 10 bases match TRBD1. With 10 bases clipped from V and 7 bases from J, the junction kept 15 bases outside the gene matches. Germline V gene lookup returns CDR1 MNHEY and CDR2 SMNVEV (reference sequence). This CDR3 comprises 15 residues. CDR3 sequence (DNA): TGTGCCAACGAAGATTGGACAGGGGGGGTCAGTGAAGCTTTCTTT. This codes for CANEDWTGGVSEAFF.

The chain employs TRBV19 and TRBJ2-5; possible D gene TRBD1, 6 bases. The V end lost 6 bases, the J end lost 2 bases, and 13 bases lay between the germline ends. CDR1 LNHDA and CDR2 SQIVND come from the germline V gene (reference sequence). This CDR3 contains 14 residues. CDR3 bases: TGTGCCAGTAGCTGGGGGACAAAACAAGAGACCCAGTACTTC. It encodes CASSWGTKQETQYF.

This clone occurred a few times. The chain uses TRBV9 and TRBJ1-5; D is possibly TRBD1 (5 bases). Trimming left V 4 bases short and J 4 bases short, with 15 bases between. Germline loops: CDR1 SGDLS, CDR2 YYNGEE. The CDR3 runs 15 residues. The CDR3 here is CASSRSGGTNQPQHF. CDR3 sequence (DNA): TGTGCCAGCAGCCGATCCGGGGGAACGAATCAGCCCCAGCATTTT. Full variable domain (missing parts from reference TRBV9 and TRBJ1-5): DSGVTQTPKHLITATGQRVTLRCSPRSGDLSVYWYQQSLDQGLQFLIQYYNGEERAKGNILERFSAQQFPDLHSELNLSSLELGDSALYFCASSRSGGTNQPQHFGDGTRLSIL.

The chain is built from TRBV27 and TRBJ2-1; 11 nucleotides line up with TRBD2. Germline CDR1 reads MNHEY; CDR2 reads SMNVEV (reference sequence). V trimming: 3 bases; J trimming: 8 bases; junction bases outside the gene matches: 9. The CDR3 covers 16 residues. The CDR3 here is CASSFWTTSGMYEQFF. CDR3 DNA sequence: TGTGCCAGCAGTTTTTGGACGACTAGCGGGATGTATGAGCAGTTCTTC.

The chain combines TRBV12-5 with TRBJ1-1; D unresolved. Deletions cut 0 bases from V and 5 bases from J, with 13 bases between. Germline V CDR1 and CDR2: LGHNT, FRNRAP. The CDR3 has 15 residues. The chain's CDR3 is CASGLVMSGGTEAFF. The CDR3 coding sequence is TGTGCTAGTGGTTTGGTAATGTCCGGCGGGACTGAAGCTTTCTTT.

The chain carries TRBV21-1 and TRBJ1-2. TRBV21-1 is deemed a pseudogene. The CDR3 is 17 residues long. The CDR3 loop is CASSKAGSGEGLRGYTF. For the CDR3, the DNA is TGTGCCAGCAGCAAAGCTGGCTCGGGGGAGGGGCTAAGGGGCTACACCTTC.

This chain joins TRBV24-1 and TRBJ2-7; D is possibly TRBD2 (6 bases). CDR3 length: 17 amino acids. The germline V gene encodes CDR1 KGHDR and CDR2 SFDVKD. V dropped 4 bases and J dropped 0 bases, with 18 bases sitting between them. The CDR3 spells CATSEPLWEVGSYEQYF. The CDR3 region has the DNA TGTGCCACCAGTGAGCCCCTTTGGGAGGTCGGCTCCTACGAGCAGTACTTC.

This chain links TRBV5-1 with TRBJ1-6; D unresolved. The length of the CDR3 is 14 residues. The V gene's germline CDR1 is SGHRS and CDR2 YFSETQ. Trimming took off 0 bases at V and 4 bases at J, with 5 bases between the two ends. For the CDR3, the DNA is TGCGCCAGCAGCTTGGGACAATATAATTCACCCCTCCACTTT. Translated: CASSLGQYNSPLHF.

This chain links TRBV27 with TRBJ2-7; 7 bases map to TRBD1. The germline V gene encodes CDR1 MNHEY and CDR2 SMNVEV (reference sequence). Losses at the gene ends were 5 bases for V and 3 bases for J; bases not matched to a gene: 7. CDR3 length: 14 amino acids. The CDR3 sequence: CASSRDSRYYEQYF. CDR3 coding DNA: TGTGCCAGCAGTAGGGACAGTCGATACTACGAGCAGTACTTC.

The CDR3 DNA follows: TGTGCCAGCAGCAGGGAGATGGGGGCCTATGGCTACACCTTC. Protein product: CASSREMGAYGYTF. V is TRBV5-5 and J is TRBJ1-2, with D perhaps matching TRBD1 (6 bases). The V and J ends lost 4 bases and 4 bases respectively, with 14 bases between them. Germline values: CDR1 SGHKS, CDR2 YYEKEE (reference sequence). This CDR3 comprises 14 residues.